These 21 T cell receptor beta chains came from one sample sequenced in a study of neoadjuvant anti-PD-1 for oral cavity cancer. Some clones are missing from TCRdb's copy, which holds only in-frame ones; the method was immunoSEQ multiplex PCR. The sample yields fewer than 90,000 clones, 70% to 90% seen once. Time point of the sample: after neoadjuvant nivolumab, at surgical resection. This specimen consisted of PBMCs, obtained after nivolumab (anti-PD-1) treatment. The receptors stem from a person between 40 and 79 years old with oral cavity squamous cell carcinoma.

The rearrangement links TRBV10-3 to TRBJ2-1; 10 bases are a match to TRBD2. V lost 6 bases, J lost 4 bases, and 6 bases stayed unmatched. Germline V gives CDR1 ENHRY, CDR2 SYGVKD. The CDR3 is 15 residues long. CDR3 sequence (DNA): TGTGCCATCAGCCCGACTAGCGGGCGATACAATGAGCAGTTCTTC. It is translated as CAISPTSGRYNEQFF.

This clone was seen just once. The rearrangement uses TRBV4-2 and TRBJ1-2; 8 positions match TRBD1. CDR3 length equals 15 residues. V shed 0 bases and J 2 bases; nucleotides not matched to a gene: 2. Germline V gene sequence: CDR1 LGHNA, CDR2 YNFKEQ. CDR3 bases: TGTGCCAGCAGCCAAGATACAGGGGGAAACTATGGCTACACCTTC. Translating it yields CASSQDTGGNYGYTF.

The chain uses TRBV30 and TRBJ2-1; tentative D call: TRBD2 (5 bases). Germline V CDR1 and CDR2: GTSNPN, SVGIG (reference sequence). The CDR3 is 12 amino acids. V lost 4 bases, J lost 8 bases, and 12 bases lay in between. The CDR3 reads CAWTIANYEQFF. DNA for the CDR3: TGTGCCTGGACTATAGCGAACTATGAGCAGTTCTTC.

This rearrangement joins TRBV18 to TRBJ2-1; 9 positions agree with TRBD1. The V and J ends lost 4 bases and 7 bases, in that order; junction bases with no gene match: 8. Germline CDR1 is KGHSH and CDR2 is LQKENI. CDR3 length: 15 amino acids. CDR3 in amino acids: CASSLQTGGTNEQFF. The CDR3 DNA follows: TGTGCCAGCTCACTTCAGACAGGGGGAACGAATGAGCAGTTCTTC.

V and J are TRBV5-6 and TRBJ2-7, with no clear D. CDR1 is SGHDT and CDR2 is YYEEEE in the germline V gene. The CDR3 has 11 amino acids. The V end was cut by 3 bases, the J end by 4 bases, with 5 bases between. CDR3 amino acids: CASSSVYEQYF. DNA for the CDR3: TGTGCCAGCAGCTCGGTTTACGAGCAGTACTTC.

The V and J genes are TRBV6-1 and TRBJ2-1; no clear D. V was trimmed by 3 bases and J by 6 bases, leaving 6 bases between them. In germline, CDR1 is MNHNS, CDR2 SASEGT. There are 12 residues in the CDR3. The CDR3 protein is CASSDLGNEQFF. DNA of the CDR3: TGTGCCAGCAGTGACTTGGGCAATGAGCAGTTCTTC.

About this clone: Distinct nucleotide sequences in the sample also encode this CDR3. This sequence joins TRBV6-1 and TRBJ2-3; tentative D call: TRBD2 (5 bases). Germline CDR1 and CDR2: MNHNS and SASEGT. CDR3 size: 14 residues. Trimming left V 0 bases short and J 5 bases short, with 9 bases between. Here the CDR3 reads CASSEALRGDTQYF. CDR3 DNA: TGTGCCAGCAGTGAAGCGCTTCGGGGAGATACGCAGTATTTT.

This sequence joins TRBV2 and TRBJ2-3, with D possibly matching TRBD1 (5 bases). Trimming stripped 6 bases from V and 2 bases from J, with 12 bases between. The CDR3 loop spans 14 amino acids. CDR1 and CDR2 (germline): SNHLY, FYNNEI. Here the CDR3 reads CASRARVITDTQYF. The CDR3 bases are TGTGCCAGCAGGGCCAGGGTTATCACAGATACGCAGTATTTT. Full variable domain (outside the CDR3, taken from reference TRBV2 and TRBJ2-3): EPEVTQTPSHQVTQMGQEVILRCVPISNHLYFYWYRQILGQKVEFLVSFYNNEISEKSEIFDDQFSVERPDGSNFTLKIRSTKLEDSAMYFCASRARVITDTQYFGPGTRLTVL.

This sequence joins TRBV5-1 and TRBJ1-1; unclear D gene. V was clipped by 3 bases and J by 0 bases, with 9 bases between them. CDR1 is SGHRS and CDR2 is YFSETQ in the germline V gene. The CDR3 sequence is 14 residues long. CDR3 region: CASSSNMMNTEAFF. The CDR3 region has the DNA TGCGCCAGCAGCTCTAACATGATGAACACTGAAGCTTTCTTT.

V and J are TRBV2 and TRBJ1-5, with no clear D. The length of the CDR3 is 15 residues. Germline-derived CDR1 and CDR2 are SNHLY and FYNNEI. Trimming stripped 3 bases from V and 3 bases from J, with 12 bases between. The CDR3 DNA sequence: TGTGCCAGCAGTGAGAAGAGTCAGTTCAATCAGCCCCAGCATTTT. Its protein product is CASSEKSQFNQPQHF.

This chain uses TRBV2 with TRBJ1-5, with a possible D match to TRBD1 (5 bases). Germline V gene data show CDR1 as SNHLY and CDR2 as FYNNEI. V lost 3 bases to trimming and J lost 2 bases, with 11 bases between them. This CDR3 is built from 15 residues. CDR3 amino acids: CASSDQGLGNQPQHF. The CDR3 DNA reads TGTGCCAGCAGTGACCAGGGCTTAGGCAATCAGCCCCAGCATTTT.

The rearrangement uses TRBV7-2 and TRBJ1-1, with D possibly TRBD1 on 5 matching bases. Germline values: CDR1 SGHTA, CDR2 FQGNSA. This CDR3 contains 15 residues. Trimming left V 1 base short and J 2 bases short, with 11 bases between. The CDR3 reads CASSLEWQGNTEAFF. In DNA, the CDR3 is TGTGCCAGCAGCTTAGAATGGCAGGGAAACACTGAAGCTTTCTTT.

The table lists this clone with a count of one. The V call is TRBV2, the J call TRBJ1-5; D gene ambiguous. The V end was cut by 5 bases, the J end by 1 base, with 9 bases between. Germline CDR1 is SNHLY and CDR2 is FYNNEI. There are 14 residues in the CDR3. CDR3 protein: CASSSEASNQPQHF. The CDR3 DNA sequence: TGTGCCAGCAGTTCCGAGGCGAGCAATCAGCCCCAGCATTTT.

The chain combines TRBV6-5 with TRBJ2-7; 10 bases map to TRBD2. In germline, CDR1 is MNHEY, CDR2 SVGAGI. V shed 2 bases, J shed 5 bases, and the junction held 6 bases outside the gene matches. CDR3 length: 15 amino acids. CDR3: CASSYKREGHHEQYF. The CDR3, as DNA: TGTGCCAGCAGTTACAAGCGGGAGGGCCACCACGAGCAGTACTTC.

The CDR3 nucleotides are TGTGCCAGCAGCTTAGGGCCAGGGGGGATCGATACGCAGTATTTT. Translated: CASSLGPGGIDTQYF. The V call is TRBV11-1, the J call TRBJ2-3; D perhaps matches TRBD1 (7 bases). Germline assignment: CDR1 SGHAT and CDR2 FQDESV (reference sequence). V dropped 1 base and J dropped 6 bases, with 14 bases sitting between them. The CDR3 extends over 15 amino acids.

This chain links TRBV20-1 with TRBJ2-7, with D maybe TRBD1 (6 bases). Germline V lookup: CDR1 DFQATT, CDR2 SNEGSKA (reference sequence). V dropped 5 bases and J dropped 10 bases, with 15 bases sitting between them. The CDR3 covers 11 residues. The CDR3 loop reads CSAPRTDSQYF. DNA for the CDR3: TGCAGTGCTCCCCGGACAGACTCACAGTACTTC.

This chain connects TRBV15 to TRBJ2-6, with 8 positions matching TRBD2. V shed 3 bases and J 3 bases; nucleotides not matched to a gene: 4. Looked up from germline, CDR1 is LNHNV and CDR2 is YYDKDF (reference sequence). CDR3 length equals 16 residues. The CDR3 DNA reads TGTGCCACCAGCAGCGAGGCGGGGGGTGGGGCCAACGTCCTGACTTTC. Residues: CATSSEAGGGANVLTF.

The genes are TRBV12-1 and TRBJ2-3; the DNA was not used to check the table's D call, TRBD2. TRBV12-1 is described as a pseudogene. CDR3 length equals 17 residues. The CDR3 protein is CASSLNSGRALTDTQYF. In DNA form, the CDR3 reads TGTGCCAGCAGTCTGAATAGCGGGAGGGCCCTAACAGATACGCAGTATTTT.

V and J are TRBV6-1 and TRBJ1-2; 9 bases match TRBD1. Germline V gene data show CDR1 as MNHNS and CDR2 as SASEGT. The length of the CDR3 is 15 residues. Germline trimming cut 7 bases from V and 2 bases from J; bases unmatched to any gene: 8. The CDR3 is CASNPTTGGNYGYTF. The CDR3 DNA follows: TGTGCCAGCAACCCCACGACAGGGGGGAACTATGGCTACACCTTC.

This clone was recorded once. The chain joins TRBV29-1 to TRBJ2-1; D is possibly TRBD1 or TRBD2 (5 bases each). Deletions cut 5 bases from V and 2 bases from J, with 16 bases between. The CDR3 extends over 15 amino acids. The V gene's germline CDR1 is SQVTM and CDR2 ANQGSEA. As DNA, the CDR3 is TGCAGCGTTAGGCTCGGGACCGAGGCCTACAATGAGCAGTTCTTC. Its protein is CSVRLGTEAYNEQFF.

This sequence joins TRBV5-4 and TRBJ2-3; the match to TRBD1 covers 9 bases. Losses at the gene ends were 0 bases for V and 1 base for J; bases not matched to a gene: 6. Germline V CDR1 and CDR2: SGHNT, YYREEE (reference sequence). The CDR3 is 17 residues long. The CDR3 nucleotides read TGTGCCAGCAGCTTGGCCCCACAGGGGGCAGGCACAGATACGCAGTATTTT. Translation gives CASSLAPQGAGTDTQYF.